The clone carrying this T cell receptor beta chain was seen a handful of times. The data belong to a study of blood T cell repertoires in COVID-19. Looking at the study overall: Nucleic acid was either cDNA or gDNA, and it came from T cells, B-cell-depleted T cells, or PBMCs.

Original data processing: Reference gene primer amplification gave estimated nucleated cell counts. Sequenced by immunoSEQ multiplex PCR; TCRdb stores in-frame clones only, minus some. V and J calls and clone size are given by that table; D and trimming were obtained from the DNA. Seen here are about 100,000 clones, approximately 79% observed once, and the top ten hold 15% to 20%. Sequencing was done on a sample of peripheral blood. This clonotype originated in a woman over 75 with active or convalescent COVID-19.

CDR3 DNA sequence: TGCAGCGTACGAGGGACTAGCGCAGGCACAGATACGCAGTATTTT. The encoded protein is CSVRGTSAGTDTQYF. V and J are TRBV29-1 and TRBJ2-3; TRBD2 agrees at 10 bases. The germline gives CDR1 SQVTM, CDR2 ANQGSEA. J lost 1 base, V lost 6 bases, and 7 bases had no gene match. This CDR3 comprises 15 residues.